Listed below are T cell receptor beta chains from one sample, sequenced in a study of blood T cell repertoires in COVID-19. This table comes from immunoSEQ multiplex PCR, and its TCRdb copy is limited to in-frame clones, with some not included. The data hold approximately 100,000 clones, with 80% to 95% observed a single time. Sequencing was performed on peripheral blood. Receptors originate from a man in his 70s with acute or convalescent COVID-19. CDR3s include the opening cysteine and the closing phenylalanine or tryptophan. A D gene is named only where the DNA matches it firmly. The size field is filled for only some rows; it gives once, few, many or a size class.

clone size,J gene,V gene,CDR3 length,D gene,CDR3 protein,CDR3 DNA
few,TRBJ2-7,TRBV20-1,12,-,CSASGRTGEQYF,TGCAGTGCTAGTGGTAGAACGGGCGAGCAGTACTTC
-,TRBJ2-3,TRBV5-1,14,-,CASSLGLTYDTQYF,TGCGCCAGCAGCTTGGGCCTAACCTACGATACGCAGTATTTT
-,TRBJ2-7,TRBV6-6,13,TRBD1,CASIGQERYEQYF,TGTGCCAGCATCGGACAGGAACGATACGAGCAGTACTTC
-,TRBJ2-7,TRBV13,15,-,CASSLVRQGTHEQYF,TGTGCCAGCAGCTTAGTGCGGCAGGGAACTCACGAGCAGTACTTC
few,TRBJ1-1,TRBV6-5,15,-,CASSPGGGENTEAFF,TGTGCCAGCAGTCCAGGCGGCGGGGAGAACACTGAAGCTTTCTTT
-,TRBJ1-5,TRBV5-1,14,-,CASSLMPESQPQHF,TGCGCCAGCAGCTTGATGCCTGAGAGTCAGCCCCAGCATTTT
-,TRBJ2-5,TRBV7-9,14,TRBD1,CASSTRQGKETQYF,TGTGCCAGCAGCACCCGACAGGGGAAAGAGACCCAGTACTTC
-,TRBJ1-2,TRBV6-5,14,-,CASSYSQRSYGYTF,TGTGCCAGCAGTTACTCTCAGAGGTCCTATGGCTACACCTTC
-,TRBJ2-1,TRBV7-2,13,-,CASSSRQAVEQFF,TGTGCCAGCAGCTCACGACAGGCCGTAGAGCAGTTCTTC
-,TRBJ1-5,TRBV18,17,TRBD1,CASSPTRTGPSNQPQHF,TGTGCCAGCTCACCTACACGGACAGGGCCCAGCAATCAGCCCCAGCATTTT
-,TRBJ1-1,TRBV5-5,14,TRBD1,CASTRDRQAPEAFF,TGTGCCAGCACTAGGGACAGGCAGGCCCCCGAAGCTTTCTTT
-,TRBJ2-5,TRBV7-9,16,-,CASRPHPGADQETQYF,TGTGCCAGCAGGCCACACCCAGGCGCCGACCAAGAGACCCAGTACTTC
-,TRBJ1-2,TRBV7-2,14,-,CASSPGWAGDGYTF,TGTGCCAGCAGCCCCGGTTGGGCAGGCGATGGCTACACCTTC
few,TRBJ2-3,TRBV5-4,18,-,CASSSRLLGPSGTDTQYF,TGTGCCAGCAGCAGTCGACTTCTAGGTCCTTCCGGCACAGATACGCAGTATTTT
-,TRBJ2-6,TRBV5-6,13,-,CASSLAGANVLTF,TGTGCCAGCAGCTTGGCGGGGGCCAACGTCCTGACTTTC
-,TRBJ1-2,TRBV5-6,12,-,CASSAGMWGYTF,TGTGCCAGCAGCGCGGGGATGTGGGGCTACACCTTC
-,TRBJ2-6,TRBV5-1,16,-,CASSLPVNSGANVLTF,TGCGCCAGCAGCTTACCGGTGAACTCTGGGGCCAACGTCCTGACTTTC
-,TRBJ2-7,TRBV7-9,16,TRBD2,CASSSPVTGGFYEQYF,TGTGCCAGCAGCTCCCCGGTGACGGGAGGTTTCTACGAGCAGTACTTC
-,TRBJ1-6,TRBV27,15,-,CASMERTANNSPLHF,TGTGCCAGCATGGAACGGACAGCAAATAATTCACCCCTCCACTTT
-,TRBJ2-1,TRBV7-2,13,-,CASSSLLYNEQFF,TGTGCCAGCAGCTCCCTACTTTACAATGAGCAGTTCTTC
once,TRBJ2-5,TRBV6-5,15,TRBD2,CASSLAGDPQETQYF,TGTGCCAGCAGCCTAGCGGGGGACCCCCAAGAGACCCAGTACTTC
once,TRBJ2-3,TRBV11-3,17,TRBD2,CASSLTGTSGATDTQYF,TGTGCCAGCAGCTTAACCGGGACTAGCGGGGCTACAGATACGCAGTATTTT
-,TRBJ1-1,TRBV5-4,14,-,CASSFIGGGTEAFF,TGTGCCAGCAGCTTTATTGGGGGAGGGACTGAAGCTTTCTTT
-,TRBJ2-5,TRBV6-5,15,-,CASSYSNGGPETQYF,TGTGCCAGCAGTTACTCGAACGGGGGGCCAGAGACCCAGTACTTC
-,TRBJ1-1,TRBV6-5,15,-,CASTQLQGRNTEAFF,TGTGCCAGCACACAACTTCAGGGTAGGAACACTGAAGCTTTCTTT
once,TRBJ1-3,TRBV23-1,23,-,CASSRFEGRGGSNGRENRNTIYF,TGCGCCAGCAGTCGCTTTGAGGGCAGAGGGGGAAGTAATGGGAGAGAAAACCGAAACACCATATATTTT
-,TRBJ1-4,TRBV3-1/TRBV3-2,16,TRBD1,CASSQVGDRGHEKLFF,TGTGCCAGCAGCCAAGTGGGAGATAGGGGGCATGAAAAACTGTTTTTT
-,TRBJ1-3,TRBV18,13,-,CASSPGAGNTIYF,TGTGCCAGCTCACCAGGGGCCGGAAACACCATATATTTT
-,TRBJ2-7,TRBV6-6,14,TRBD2,CASSFASGSYEQYF,TGTGCCAGCAGTTTCGCTAGCGGGTCCTACGAGCAGTACTTC
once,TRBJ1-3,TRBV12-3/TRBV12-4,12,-,CASRLSGNTIYF,TGTGCCAGCAGACTCTCTGGAAACACCATATATTTT
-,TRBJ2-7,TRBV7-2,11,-,CASSWAREQYF,TGTGCCAGCAGCTGGGCGCGCGAGCAGTACTTC
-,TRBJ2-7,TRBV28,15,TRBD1,CASSARTGGIYEQYF,TGTGCCAGCAGTGCCCGGACAGGGGGCATCTACGAGCAGTACTTC
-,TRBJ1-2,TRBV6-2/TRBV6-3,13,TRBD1,CASSRQGLTGYTF,TGTGCCAGCAGCCGACAGGGGTTGACCGGCTACACCTTC
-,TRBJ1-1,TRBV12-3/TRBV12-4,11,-,CASSFGGEAFF,TGTGCCAGCAGTTTCGGGGGAGAGGCTTTCTTT
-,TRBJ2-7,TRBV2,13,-,CASSEASSYEQYF,TGTGCCAGCAGCGAGGCCAGCTCCTACGAGCAGTACTTC
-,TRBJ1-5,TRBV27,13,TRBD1,CASSLSGQISQHF,TGTGCCAGCAGTTTATCGGGACAGATTAGTCAGCATTTT